This T cell receptor (beta chain) was sequenced for a study of CD8 T cells in Susac syndrome (dated by TCRdb to between 2018 and 2021). As for the study more broadly: The study used repertoire sequencing to test whether antigen drove CD8+ T cell activation and differentiation in Susac syndrome. The full study reports these points: The number of individuals in the TCR sequencing and HLA analysis was acknowledged as relatively small.

With regard to this clonotype: It lacks a known antigen. Per-base quality was not reported, and no clone a single base away is much larger than it.

RNA was extracted using the RNeasy kit, and about 0.45 to 1 ug of the RNA was reverse transcribed with random hexamers. The immunoSEQ multiplex PCR assay, covering 54 Vbeta and 13 Jbeta segments, was used to amplify TCR beta CDR3 regions. Bias from PCR amplification was corrected by using a synthetic template baseline for primer optimization and for computational correction. On the study's bioinformatics: Reads were annotated to V, D and J genes according to IMGT and were analyzed with immunoSEQ Analyzer, with only productive sequences retained. To calculate clonality, Shannon entropy was normalized by log2 of the number of productive unique sequences and then subtracted from one. Public and private clones were assessed among the 100 most prevalent clones of each patient and control. Clones were defined as Susac-specific when absent from the healthy and MS cohorts, from over a thousand published viral clones and from other ImmuneACCESS disease sequences. The public reads were reprocessed in TCRdb via fastp at Q25 and MiXCR, keeping in-frame beta chains. Each record represents a unique CDR3 protein, reported with the most common genes and DNA among its rows. It is TCRdb's table, rather than the study itself, that gives the V and J calls and clone size. This sample holds 300,000 to 350,000 distinct CDR3 sequences; 90% to 95% were observed only once. The ten largest account for 0.06% to 0.075% of the sample.

Peripheral blood CD8+ and CD4+ T cells from healthy donors, Susac syndrome patients and multiple sclerosis patients were profiled by high-throughput TCR beta sequencing. Multiple sclerosis controls were treatment-naive patients with stable or active relapsing-remitting disease fulfilling revised McDonald criteria. Bulk CD8+ and CD4+ T cells were purified by magnetic negative isolation, whereas CD8+ TEMRA cells were enriched by FACS. Blood was drawn into EDTA tubes, processed within 24 hours, and PBMCs were isolated by density gradient centrifugation. PBMCs intended for TCR sequencing were cryopreserved in liquid nitrogen and thawed later in a water bath at 37 degrees C. A purity of at least 90% was achieved for sorted or isolated CD4+, CD8+ and CD8+ TEMRA cells. The CDR3 measures 14 amino acids from cysteine to phenylalanine. The CDR3 DNA has 42 bases and is translated from base 1. Unmatched junction bases come to 7, with V trimmed by 2 bases and J by 7 bases. Via the germline V gene (reference sequence), CDR1 is GTSNPN and CDR2 SVGIG.

The sequence is built from TRBV30 and TRBJ1-4, with 7 bases in between that match TRBD1. This TCR was recovered from a human donor with multiple sclerosis. The sequenced sample consisted of CD4+ T cells from PBMCs. The sequenced DNA is TGTGCCTGGAGTTCAGGGGGTCATGGTGAAAAACTGTTTTTT. Its protein reads: CAWSSGGHGEKLFF. Where the CDR3 stops, the reference TRBV30 and TRBJ1-4 genes take over; the full variable domain is SQTIHQWPATLVQPVGSPLSLECTVEGTSNPNLYWYRQAAGRGLQLLFYSVGIGQISSEVPQNLSASRPQDRQFILSSKKLLLSDSGFYLCAWSSGGHGEKLFFGSGTQLSVL.